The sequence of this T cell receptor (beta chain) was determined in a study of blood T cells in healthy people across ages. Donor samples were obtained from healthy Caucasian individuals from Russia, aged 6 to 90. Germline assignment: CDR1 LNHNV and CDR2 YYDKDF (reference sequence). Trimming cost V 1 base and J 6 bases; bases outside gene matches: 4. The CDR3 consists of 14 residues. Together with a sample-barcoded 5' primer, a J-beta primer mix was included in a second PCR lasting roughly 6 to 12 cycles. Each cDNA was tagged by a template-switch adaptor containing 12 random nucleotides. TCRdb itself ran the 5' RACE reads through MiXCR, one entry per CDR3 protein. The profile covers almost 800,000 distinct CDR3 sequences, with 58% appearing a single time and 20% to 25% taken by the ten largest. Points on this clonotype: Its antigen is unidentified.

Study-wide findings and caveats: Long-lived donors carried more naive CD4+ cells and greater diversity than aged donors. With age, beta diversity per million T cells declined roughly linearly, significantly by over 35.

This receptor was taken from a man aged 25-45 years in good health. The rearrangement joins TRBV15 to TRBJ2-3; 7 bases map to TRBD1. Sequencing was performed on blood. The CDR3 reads CATSRGQGVDTQYF. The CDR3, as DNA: TGTGCCACCAGCAGAGGCCAGGGGGTGGATACGCAGTATTTT. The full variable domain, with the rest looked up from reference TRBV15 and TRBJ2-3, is DAMVIQNPRYQVTQFGKPVTLSCSQTLNHNVMYWYQQKSSQAPKLLFHYYDKDFNNEADTPDNFQSRRPNTSFCFLDIRSPGLGDTAMYLCATSRGQGVDTQYFGPGTRLTVL.